This TCR beta chain was recorded in a study of blood T cell repertoires in COVID-19. Study in general: The samples span acute and convalescent COVID-19 from the United States, Italy and Spain. Nucleic acid was either cDNA or gDNA, and it came from T cells, B-cell-depleted T cells, or PBMCs.

This clone occurred a few times. CDR1 is SGHNT, CDR2 YYREEE, per germline (reference sequence). The CDR3 has 13 amino acids. V gave up 5 bases and J gave up 4 bases, with 10 bases separating them. Original processing methods: Estimates of nucleated cell counts were drawn from the amplification of reference gene primers. Profiled with immunoSEQ multiplex PCR; TCRdb holds only in-frame clones, not every one. That table is the source of V, J and clone size, and D and trimming were worked out from the DNA. This sample has tens of thousands of clones, with approximately 80% found just once. The rearrangement uses TRBV5-4 and TRBJ1-3; D is ambiguous. Sequenced input: peripheral blood. The source is a man aged 40-55 years with acute or convalescent COVID-19. CDR3 nucleotide sequence: TGTGCCAGCAGATCGGGTGGCGGAAACACCATATATTTT. Protein sequence: CASRSGGGNTIYF. Full variable domain (outside the CDR3, taken from reference TRBV5-4 and TRBJ1-3): ETGVTQSPTHLIKTRGQQVTLRCSSQSGHNTVSWYQQALGQGPQFIFQYYREEENGRGNFPPRFSGLQFPNYSSELNVNALELDDSALYLCASRSGGGNTIYFGEGSWLTVV.